This passage covers 24 T cell receptor beta chains from one sample sequenced in a study of blood T cell repertoires in COVID-19. This table comes from immunoSEQ multiplex PCR, and its TCRdb copy is limited to in-frame clones, with some not included. The data show about 260,000 clones, around 87% seen once. What was sequenced was peripheral blood. These receptors were obtained from a woman in her forties or fifties who had recovered from COVID-19.

CDR3 bases: TGTGCCAGCAGCTTAGGGACAGGGGGTACTCATAATGAAAAACTGTTTTTT. Its protein is CASSLGTGGTHNEKLFF. The chain carries TRBV7-9 and TRBJ1-4, with 10 bases matching TRBD1. There are 17 residues in the CDR3. Trimming cost V 1 base and J 4 bases; bases outside gene matches: 6. CDR1 is SEHNR, CDR2 FQNEAQ, per germline (reference sequence).

The chain employs TRBV18 and TRBJ1-2; D unclear. Trimming shortened V by 4 bases and J by 5 bases, and 26 bases separated the two germline ends. The CDR3 runs 18 residues. Germline V CDR1 and CDR2: KGHSH, LQKENI. The CDR3, as DNA: TGTGCCAGCTCACTTTATTTCGGGTTTGGCGCGGGATCATATGGCTACACCTTC. Amino acid sequence: CASSLYFGFGAGSYGYTF.

The chain uses TRBV6-2 or TRBV6-3 and TRBJ2-7; D perhaps matches TRBD2 (6 bases). From germline, CDR1 is MNHEY and CDR2 SVGEGT. V was cut by 4 bases and J by 7 bases, with 20 bases left in between. The CDR3 is made up of 15 amino acids. The CDR3 sequence: CASSSPGTGLREQYF. For the CDR3, the DNA is TGTGCCAGCAGTTCCCCCGGGACTGGACTTCGGGAGCAGTACTTC.

This chain connects TRBV14 to TRBJ1-1; D remains ambiguous. The ends were cut back, 2 bases at V and 11 bases at J, with 6 bases in the middle. The CDR3 is made up of 10 amino acids. Per germline, CDR1 SGHDN and CDR2 FVKESK. CDR3 nucleotide sequence: TGTGCCAGCAGCCAATCGGTGGCTTTCTTT. Translated: CASSQSVAFF. Based on the CDR3 plus reference TRBV14 and TRBJ1-1, the full variable domain is EAGVTQFPSHSVIEKGQTVTLRCDPISGHDNLYWYRRVMGKEIKFLLHFVKESKQDESGMPNNRFLAERTGGTYSTLKVQPAELEDSGVYFCASSQSVAFFGQGTRLTVV.

This clone was picked up a small number of times. The rearrangement links TRBV5-5 to TRBJ1-1; the D is unclear. The CDR3 covers 14 residues. Germline CDR1 SGHKS, CDR2 YYEKEE (reference sequence). The ends were cut back, 0 bases at V and 0 bases at J, with 6 bases in the middle. The CDR3 spells CASSLGGMNTEAFF. The CDR3 nucleotides are TGTGCCAGCAGCTTGGGAGGAATGAACACTGAAGCTTTCTTT.

The chain combines TRBV5-6 with TRBJ2-7, with 10 bases identical to TRBD2. The CDR3 runs 16 residues. The ends lost 0 bases at V and 4 bases at J; junction bases unmatched: 7. Germline assignment: CDR1 SGHDT and CDR2 YYEEEE. The CDR3 region has the DNA TGTGCCAGCAGCTTGGGGCTAGCGGGAGCCGTGTACGAGCAGTACTTC. It codes for CASSLGLAGAVYEQYF.

This chain links TRBV7-2 with TRBJ2-7; 7 nucleotides align to TRBD1. V lost 2 bases, J lost 6 bases, and 7 bases stayed unmatched. CDR1 and CDR2 (germline): SGHTA, FQGNSA. CDR3 size: 14 residues. The CDR3 DNA is TGTGCCAGCAGCTTACCGGGACAGTACCGCGAGCAGTACTTC. Translation: CASSLPGQYREQYF.

This chain links TRBV6-2 or TRBV6-3 with TRBJ1-2; maybe TRBD1 (6 bases). CDR1 and CDR2 from the germline V gene are MNHEY and SVGEGT. V was cut by 4 bases and J by 3 bases, with 18 bases left in between. This CDR3 has 16 residues. The CDR3: CASSSSQGPRDYGYTF. CDR3 nucleotides: TGTGCCAGCAGTTCGTCACAGGGCCCTCGGGACTATGGCTACACCTTC.

The rearrangement uses TRBV28 and TRBJ2-7; D is ambiguous. The CDR3 length is 18 residues. Per the germline V gene, CDR1 is MDHEN and CDR2 is SYDVKM. Trimming took 3 bases from V and 3 from J, leaving 24 bases between them. CDR3 protein: CASSFPSSRVHLGYEQYF. The CDR3 DNA follows: TGTGCCAGCAGTTTCCCTAGTTCTAGAGTTCACTTGGGCTACGAGCAGTACTTC.

This chain links TRBV28 with TRBJ2-1, with a weak D call TRBD1 (6 bases). Germline V lookup: CDR1 MDHEN, CDR2 SYDVKM. The V end lost 7 bases, the J end lost 4 bases, and 14 bases lay between the germline ends. The CDR3 has 14 residues. CDR3 sequence (DNA): TGTGCCAGCACTCAGGGGAGCATGTACAATGAGCAGTTCTTC. It codes for CASTQGSMYNEQFF.

V is TRBV19 and J is TRBJ1-1; TRBD1 is a possible D gene (5 bases). This CDR3 contains 15 residues. Trimming left V 5 bases short and J 0 bases short, with 13 bases between. CDR1 and CDR2 (germline): LNHDA, SQIVND (reference sequence). The CDR3 nucleotides are TGTGCCAGTAGTTCCCGGGCAGGGATGAACACTGAAGCTTTCTTT. Encoded protein: CASSSRAGMNTEAFF.

The count of this clone is one. The gene calls are TRBV5-5 and TRBJ1-2, with 9 positions matching TRBD1. This CDR3 is built from 16 residues. V was pared by 1 base and J by 0 bases, with 4 bases of the junction left unmatched. Per germline, CDR1 SGHKS and CDR2 YYEKEE (reference sequence). The CDR3 is CASSLSGTGSNYGYTF. CDR3 nucleotides: TGTGCCAGCAGCTTGTCCGGGACAGGGTCTAACTATGGCTACACCTTC.

The chain uses TRBV13 and TRBJ2-3; TRBD2 might be the D (6 bases). Germline-derived CDR1 and CDR2 are PRHDT and FYEKMQ (reference sequence). V was shortened by 8 bases and J by 3 bases, with 18 bases between the two germline ends. The CDR3 extends over 15 amino acids. CDR3 sequence: CASASRGGTTDTQYF. CDR3 bases: TGTGCCAGCGCCTCGAGAGGAGGGACGACAGATACGCAGTATTTT.

The CDR3, as DNA: TGCGCCAGCAGTGCGGGGGTGACTTACGAGCAGTACTTC. Translating gives CASSAGVTYEQYF. The chain recombines TRBV10-1 with TRBJ2-7, with D possibly TRBD2 on 6 matching bases. The germline CDR1 and CDR2 sequences are WNHNN and SYGVQD (reference sequence). The V end was cut by 4 bases, the J end by 4 bases, with 11 bases between. The CDR3 is made up of 13 amino acids.

The chain recombines TRBV29-1 with TRBJ1-1, with 7 positions matching TRBD1. After removal of 1 base from V and 5 bases from J, the junction contained 7 bases not matched to a gene. CDR1 is SQVTM, CDR2 ANQGSEA, per germline. This CDR3 has 14 amino acids. The CDR3: CSVEVGQGVTEAFF. The CDR3 nucleotides are TGCAGCGTTGAAGTCGGCCAGGGGGTGACTGAAGCTTTCTTT.

The gene calls are TRBV24-1 and TRBJ1-1, with no clear D. V lost 5 bases and J 5 bases, leaving 20 bases between the germline ends. This CDR3 is 16 amino acids long. From germline, CDR1 is KGHDR and CDR2 SFDVKD. CDR3 DNA sequence: TGTGCCACCAGTGGGGTATCAGGTGTCGGTAGGACTGAAGCTTTCTTT. This translates into CATSGVSGVGRTEAFF.

V usage is TRBV6-5 and J usage is TRBJ2-7, with 10 bases identical to TRBD1. V was pared by 6 bases and J by 9 bases, with 5 bases of the junction left unmatched. The CDR3 spans 12 residues. CDR1 MNHEY and CDR2 SVGAGI come from the germline V gene. The CDR3 DNA reads as TGTGCCAGCAGCGCGGGACAGGGGAGGCAGTACTTC. This translates into CASSAGQGRQYF.

This sequence joins TRBV20-1 and TRBJ1-4; TRBD1 might be the D (6 bases). V lost 3 bases, J lost 10 bases, and 9 bases lay in between. The germline CDR1 and CDR2 sequences are DFQATT and SNEGSKA (reference sequence). The CDR3 runs to 11 residues. This CDR3 reads CSASQGIKLFF. The CDR3, as DNA: TGCAGTGCTAGTCAGGGGATAAAACTGTTTTTT.

As concerns this clone: Other DNA sequences within the sample encode an identical CDR3. The J gene is TRBJ1-5, the V gene TRBV5-6, with D possibly matching TRBD1 (6 bases). Germline lookup yields CDR1 SGHDT and CDR2 YYEEEE. The CDR3 is 14 amino acids. The V gene lost 4 bases and the J gene lost 2 bases, with 10 bases spanning the gap. In DNA, the CDR3 is TGTGCCAGCAGCCTGGGGGCAGGCAATCAGCCCCAGCATTTT. Its protein is CASSLGAGNQPQHF.

The chain has TRBV7-2 and TRBJ1-2; TRBD1 is a possible D gene (5 bases). Trimming took off 3 bases at V and 4 bases at J, with 9 bases between the two ends. Germline CDR1 reads SGHTA; CDR2 reads FQGNSA. CDR3 length: 13 residues. CDR3 sequence reads: CASSFDSLYGYTF. The CDR3 region has the DNA TGTGCCAGCAGCTTCGACAGCCTCTATGGCTACACCTTC.

Written as DNA, the CDR3 is TGTGCCAGCAGCTTAGCGCCTCCTGCACTAGCGGGGGGCCAGAAGACCCAGTACTTC. Protein: CASSLAPPALAGGQKTQYF. The chain couples TRBV7-2 to TRBJ2-5, with 12 bases that match TRBD2. V was clipped by 0 bases and J by 6 bases; unmatched bases: 14. This CDR3 has 19 amino acids. In germline, CDR1 is SGHTA, CDR2 FQGNSA.

This clone was recorded only once. The chain has TRBV6-2 or TRBV6-3 and TRBJ1-2; 7 nucleotides match TRBD1. CDR3 length: 18 residues. Trimming removed 5 bases from V and 2 bases from J; junction bases left unmatched: 17. CDR1 is MNHEY and CDR2 is SVGEGT in the germline V gene. The CDR3 protein is CASSVLPGTVIINYGYTF. For the CDR3, the DNA is TGTGCCAGCAGTGTTCTCCCCGGGACAGTCATAATCAACTATGGCTACACCTTC.

This chain uses TRBV7-9 with TRBJ2-1; 13 positions match TRBD2. This CDR3 has 19 amino acids. Germline-derived CDR1 and CDR2 are SEHNR and FQNEAQ (reference sequence). Germline trimming cut 7 bases from V and 4 bases from J; bases unmatched to any gene: 16. The CDR3 DNA sequence: TGTGCCAGCAACAAGCCGGGACTAGCGGGGCTAGAGAAATACAATGAGCAGTTCTTC. Protein sequence: CASNKPGLAGLEKYNEQFF.

The chain is built from TRBV24-1 and TRBJ2-2; TRBD1 agrees at 7 bases. V lost 9 bases and J lost 3; bases outside the gene matches: 3. The CDR3 is made up of 13 amino acids. Germline V gene data show CDR1 as KGHDR and CDR2 as SFDVKD. The DNA of the CDR3 is TGTGCCACCCGGGACAGCCACACCGGGGAGCTGTTTTTT. Its translation is CATRDSHTGELFF.